The sample holds a few counts of the clone carrying this T cell receptor (beta chain). Its cognate antigen is unknown. This specimen comes from a study of T cells after yellow fever vaccination. The overall study: The SMART-Seq v4 Ultra Low Input method served to prepare the low-cell-number fractions.

The study, taken as a whole, reports: CD4 and CD8 compartments shared a small share of clonotypes. On re-exposure, the response was weaker but peaked faster, at day 5 versus 15. Clones that expanded after primary vaccination mostly reappeared after the booster (96% CD4, 70% to 90% CD8).

One entry per CDR3 protein results from TCRdb running MiXCR on the 5' RACE reads. The table has more than 300,000 distinct CDR3 sequences, about 4.5% seen once; the top ten hold roughly a fifth. From germline, CDR1 is SGHRS and CDR2 YFSETQ. V was clipped by 0 bases and J by 0 bases, with 10 bases between them. The CDR3 has 15 amino acids. The sample here was PBMCs, taken 15 days after the yellow fever booster vaccination. This TCR was sampled from a young man who received the YFV17D yellow fever vaccine. This sequence joins TRBV5-1 and TRBJ2-7, with D perhaps assigned TRBD1 or TRBD2 (5 bases each). The CDR3 reads CASSLVGDPSYEQYF. In nucleotides, the CDR3 is TGCGCCAGCAGCTTGGTCGGGGACCCCTCCTACGAGCAGTACTTC.